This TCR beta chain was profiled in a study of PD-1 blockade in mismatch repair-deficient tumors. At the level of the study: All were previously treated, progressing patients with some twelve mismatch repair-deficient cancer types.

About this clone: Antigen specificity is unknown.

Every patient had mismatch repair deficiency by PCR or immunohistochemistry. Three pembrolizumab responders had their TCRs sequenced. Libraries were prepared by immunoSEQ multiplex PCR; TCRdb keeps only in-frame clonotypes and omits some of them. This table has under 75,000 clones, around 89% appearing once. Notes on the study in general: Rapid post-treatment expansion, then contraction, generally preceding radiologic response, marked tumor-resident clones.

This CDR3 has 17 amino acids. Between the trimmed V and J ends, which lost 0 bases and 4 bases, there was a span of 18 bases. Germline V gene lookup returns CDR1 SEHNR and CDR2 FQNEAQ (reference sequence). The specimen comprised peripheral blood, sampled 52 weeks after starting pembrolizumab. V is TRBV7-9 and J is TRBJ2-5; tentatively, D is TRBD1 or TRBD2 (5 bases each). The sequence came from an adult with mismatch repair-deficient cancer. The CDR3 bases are TGTGCCAGCAGCTTAGCGCTTTCAGGGCCACGGGGAGAGACCCAGTACTTC. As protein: CASSLALSGPRGETQYF.